This entry lists 19 T cell receptor beta chains sequenced from one sample in a study of cytomegalovirus exposure and HLA in healthy donors. A multiplex PCR was run with 60 Vbeta primers and 13 Jbeta primers. The table came from immunoSEQ multiplex PCR; TCRdb's copy has only in-frame clones and leaves some out. The table has approximately 170,000 clones, roughly four fifths seen once. Sequencing was carried out using PBMCs. Every receptor here comes from a woman aged 30 to 39 in good health and CMV-seropositive.

CDR3 bases: TGCGCCAGCAGCCAAGATCACCCCTTGAGTCCCCCGGGGAATTCACCCCTCCACTTT. Amino acids: CASSQDHPLSPPGNSPLHF. The J gene is TRBJ1-6, the V gene TRBV4-1; D remains unclear. Germline-derived CDR1 and CDR2 are MGHRA and YSYEKL. The V end lost 0 bases, the J end lost 7 bases, and 22 bases lay between the germline ends. The CDR3 covers 19 residues.

V gene TRBV15 combines with J gene TRBJ2-1; the match to TRBD2 covers 12 bases. The CDR3 loop spans 16 amino acids. V shed 1 base, J shed 7 bases, and the junction held 5 bases outside the gene matches. Germline CDR1 LNHNV, CDR2 YYDKDF (reference sequence). CDR3 residues: CATSRGGTSGRNEQFF. The CDR3 DNA reads as TGTGCCACCAGCAGAGGCGGGACTAGCGGGCGGAATGAGCAGTTCTTC.

The rearrangement joins TRBV29-1 to TRBJ2-2; TRBD1 is a possible D gene (5 bases). CDR1 is SQVTM and CDR2 is ANQGSEA in the germline V gene. Trimming took 6 bases from V and 4 from J, leaving 12 bases between them. CDR3 length: 13 residues. CDR3 protein: CSVTRESTGELFF. The CDR3 DNA follows: TGCAGCGTCACCAGGGAATCCACCGGGGAGCTGTTTTTT.

The chain uses TRBV4-1 and TRBJ2-5, with a tentative D call TRBD2 (6 bases). Germline CDR1 reads MGHRA; CDR2 reads YSYEKL. There are 16 residues in the CDR3. V was shortened by 0 bases and J by 5 bases, with 16 bases between the two germline ends. The chain's CDR3 is CASSQDPTGVRETQYF. The DNA of the CDR3 is TGCGCCAGCAGCCAAGATCCCACGGGAGTGAGGGAGACCCAGTACTTC.

A few counts support this clone. This rearrangement joins TRBV28 to TRBJ1-5; no definite D call. This CDR3 comprises 16 residues. Germline V CDR1 and CDR2: MDHEN, SYDVKM. Trimming left V 4 bases short and J 1 base short, with 14 bases between. In DNA, the CDR3 is TGTGCCAGCAGTTCCACGAGGAGGGCGAGCAATCAGCCCCAGCATTTT. This encodes CASSSTRRASNQPQHF. Full variable domain (missing parts from reference TRBV28 and TRBJ1-5): DVKVTQSSRYLVKRTGEKVFLECVQDMDHENMFWYRQDPGLGLRLIYFSYDVKMKEKGDIPEGYSVSREKKERFSLILESASTNQTSMYLCASSSTRRASNQPQHFGDGTRLSIL.

The V gene is TRBV19, the J gene TRBJ2-7; 8 nucleotides agree with TRBD2. The CDR3 covers 13 residues. V shed 9 bases, J shed 5 bases, and the junction held 9 bases outside the gene matches. CDR1 is LNHDA and CDR2 is SQIVND in the germline V gene (reference sequence). This chain's CDR3 is CASAFSGTNEQYF. The CDR3 nucleotides read TGTGCCAGCGCCTTTAGCGGGACCAACGAGCAGTACTTC.

The rearrangement uses TRBV27 and TRBJ2-6, with D possibly matching TRBD1 (5 bases). The CDR3 runs 15 residues. Germline loops: CDR1 MNHEY, CDR2 SMNVEV (reference sequence). V lost 6 bases, J lost 2 bases, and 11 bases lay in between. CDR3 region: CASRTDQPGANVLTF. Written as DNA, the CDR3 is TGTGCCAGCAGGACAGACCAACCTGGGGCCAACGTCCTGACTTTC.

The chain has TRBV4-3 and TRBJ1-2; D might be TRBD1 (6 bases). The length of the CDR3 is 12 residues. Germline loops: CDR1 LGHNA, CDR2 YSLEER. Trimming pared 0 bases from V and 7 bases from J, leaving 6 bases between. The CDR3 loop reads CASSQEQGGYTF. CDR3 nucleotides: TGCGCCAGCAGCCAAGAACAGGGTGGCTACACCTTC.

This clone appeared a single time. This chain links TRBV27 with TRBJ1-1; TRBD1 matches 7 bases. V shed 2 bases and J 6 bases; nucleotides not matched to a gene: 6. Germline V CDR1 and CDR2: MNHEY, SMNVEV (reference sequence). The CDR3 has 14 residues. DNA of the CDR3: TGTGCCAGCAGTTTAAGGGGACAGAAGGCTGAAGCTTTCTTT. It yields the protein CASSLRGQKAEAFF.

The chain employs TRBV6-1 and TRBJ2-2; D might be TRBD2 (6 bases). Trimming stripped 4 bases from V and 15 bases from J, with 12 bases between. CDR3 length: 11 residues. CDR1 is MNHNS, CDR2 SASEGT, per germline. The CDR3 DNA reads TGTGCCAGCAGTGTCCCTTGGGGGGTGTTTTTT. Translating gives CASSVPWGVFF.

The chain recombines TRBV5-5 with TRBJ2-2, with 7 bases fitting TRBD2. V gave up 4 bases and J gave up 1 base; unmatched junction bases: 7. The V gene's germline CDR1 is SGHKS and CDR2 YYEKEE (reference sequence). CDR3 length equals 16 residues. CDR3 nucleotide sequence: TGTGCCAGCAGCCAGCGGTCTAGCGGGAACACCGGGGAGCTGTTTTTT. Protein product: CASSQRSSGNTGELFF.

This clone appeared once. The rearrangement joins TRBV14 to TRBJ2-5; D might be TRBD2 (5 bases). This CDR3 has 12 residues. V lost 2 bases and J 5 bases, leaving 6 bases between the germline ends. Germline V gene lookup returns CDR1 SGHDN and CDR2 FVKESK. The CDR3 nucleotides are TGTGCCAGCAGCCAAACGGGGGAGACCCAGTACTTC. It codes for CASSQTGETQYF.

This chain joins TRBV7-6 and TRBJ2-2; no clear D gene. The CDR3 length is 13 residues. Trimming removed 4 bases from V and 6 bases from J, with 9 bases in between. Germline CDR1 and CDR2: SGHVS and FNYEAQ. The CDR3 coding sequence is TGTGCCAGCAGCTCCCTCACTTCCGGGGAGCTGTTTTTT. Protein: CASSSLTSGELFF.

This rearrangement joins TRBV27 to TRBJ2-7, with a weak D call TRBD1 (8 bases). This CDR3 region has 16 residues. Germline V gene sequence: CDR1 MNHEY, CDR2 SMNVEV (reference sequence). With 4 bases removed from V and 3 bases from J, the gap between germline ends came to 19 bases. CDR3: CASSSGGGQGYYEQYF. DNA for the CDR3: TGTGCCAGCAGTTCGGGGGGAGGACAGGGATACTACGAGCAGTACTTC.

The chain joins TRBV11-2 to TRBJ2-1, with TRBD2 identical over 12 bases. Germline lookup yields CDR1 SGHAT and CDR2 FQNNGV. J was trimmed by 6 bases and V by 4 bases; bases with no gene match: 7. The CDR3 totals 16 residues. This chain's CDR3 is CASSWELAGGRNEQFF. CDR3 coding DNA: TGTGCCAGCAGCTGGGAACTAGCGGGAGGTCGCAATGAGCAGTTCTTC.

The chain joins TRBV10-1 to TRBJ2-7, with 7 bases that match TRBD2. The V segment lost 8 bases and the J segment 6 bases; nucleotides outside the gene matches: 16. From germline, CDR1 is WNHNN and CDR2 SYGVQD (reference sequence). The CDR3 is 15 residues long. Written as DNA, the CDR3 is TGCGCCAGCTCTCGGACGCGGGTGGCGGGAGCCGAGCAGTACTTC. Its protein product is CASSRTRVAGAEQYF.

The chain recombines TRBV5-1 with TRBJ2-2, with 8 bases identical to TRBD1. Germline loops: CDR1 SGHRS, CDR2 YFSETQ. The CDR3 extends over 17 amino acids. Trimming took 0 bases from V and 4 from J; bases not matched to a gene: 8. The CDR3 region has the DNA TGCGCCAGCAGCTTGGGGTCGGCAGGGGGCGGCACCGGGGAGCTGTTTTTT. Translation gives CASSLGSAGGGTGELFF.

This rearrangement joins TRBV2 to TRBJ2-1, with 12 positions matching TRBD2. V gave up 5 bases and J gave up 4 bases; unmatched junction bases: 6. CDR1 and CDR2 (germline): SNHLY, FYNNEI. The CDR3 extends over 16 amino acids. The CDR3 is CASSPRLAGVYNEQFF. CDR3 bases: TGTGCCAGCAGTCCCAGACTAGCGGGGGTATACAATGAGCAGTTCTTC.

Only a few counts were recorded for this clone. The chain employs TRBV10-1 and TRBJ2-3; 7 nucleotides align to TRBD2. The CDR3 extends over 17 amino acids. V shed 0 bases, J shed 7 bases, and the junction held 13 bases outside the gene matches. The germline V gene has CDR1 WNHNN and CDR2 SYGVQD (reference sequence). Here the CDR3 reads CASSESPGGKKGNTQYF. CDR3 bases: TGCGCCAGCAGTGAGTCCCCGGGGGGAAAGAAGGGCAATACGCAGTATTTT.